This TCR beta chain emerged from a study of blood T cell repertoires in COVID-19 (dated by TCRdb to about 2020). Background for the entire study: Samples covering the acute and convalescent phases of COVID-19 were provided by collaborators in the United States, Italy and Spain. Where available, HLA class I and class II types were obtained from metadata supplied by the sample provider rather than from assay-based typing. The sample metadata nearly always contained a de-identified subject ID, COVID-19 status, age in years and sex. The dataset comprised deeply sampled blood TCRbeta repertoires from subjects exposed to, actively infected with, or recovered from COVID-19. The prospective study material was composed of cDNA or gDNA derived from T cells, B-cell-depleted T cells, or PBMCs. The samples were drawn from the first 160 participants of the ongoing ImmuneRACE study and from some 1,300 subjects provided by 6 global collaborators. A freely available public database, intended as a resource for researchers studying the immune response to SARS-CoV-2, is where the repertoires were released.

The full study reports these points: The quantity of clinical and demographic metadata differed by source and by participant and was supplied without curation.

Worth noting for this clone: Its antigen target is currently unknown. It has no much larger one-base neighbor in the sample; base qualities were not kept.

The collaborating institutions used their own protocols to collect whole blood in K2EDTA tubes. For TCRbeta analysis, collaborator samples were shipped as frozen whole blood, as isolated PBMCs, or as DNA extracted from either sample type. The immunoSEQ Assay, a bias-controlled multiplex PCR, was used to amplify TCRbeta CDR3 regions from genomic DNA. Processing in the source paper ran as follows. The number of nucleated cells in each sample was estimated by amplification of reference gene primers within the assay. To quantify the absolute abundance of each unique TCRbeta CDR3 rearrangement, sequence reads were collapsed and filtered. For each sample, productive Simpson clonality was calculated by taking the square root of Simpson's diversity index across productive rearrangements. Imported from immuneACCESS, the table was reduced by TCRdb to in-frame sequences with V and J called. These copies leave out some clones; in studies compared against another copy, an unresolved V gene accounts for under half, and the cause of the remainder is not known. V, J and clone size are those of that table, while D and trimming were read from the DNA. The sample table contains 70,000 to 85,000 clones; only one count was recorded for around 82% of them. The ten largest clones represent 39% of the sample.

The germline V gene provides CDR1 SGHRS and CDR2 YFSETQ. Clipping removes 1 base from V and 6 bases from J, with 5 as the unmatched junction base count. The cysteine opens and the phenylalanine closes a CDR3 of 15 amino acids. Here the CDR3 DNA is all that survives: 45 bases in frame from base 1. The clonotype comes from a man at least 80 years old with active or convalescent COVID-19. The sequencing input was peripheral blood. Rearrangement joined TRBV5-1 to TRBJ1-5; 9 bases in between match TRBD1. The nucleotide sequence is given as TGCGCCAGCAGCTTGTCGACAGGGGGATCTCAGCCCCAGCATTTT. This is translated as CASSLSTGGSQPQHF.